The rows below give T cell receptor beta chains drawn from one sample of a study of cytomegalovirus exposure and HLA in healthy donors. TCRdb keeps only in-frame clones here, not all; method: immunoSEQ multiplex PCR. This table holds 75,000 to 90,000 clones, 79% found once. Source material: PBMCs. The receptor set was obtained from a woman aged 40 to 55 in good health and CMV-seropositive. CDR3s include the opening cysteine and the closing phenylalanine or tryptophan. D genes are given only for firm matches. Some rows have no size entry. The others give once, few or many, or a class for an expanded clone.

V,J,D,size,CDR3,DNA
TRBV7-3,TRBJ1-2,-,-,CASSFDRDYGYTF,TGTGCCAGCAGCTTTGACAGAGACTATGGCTACACCTTC
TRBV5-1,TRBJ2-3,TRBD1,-,CASRDRAPMNSDTQYF,TGCGCCAGCCGGGACAGGGCCCCTATGAACTCAGATACGCAGTATTTT
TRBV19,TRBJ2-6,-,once,CASSIVPGSGANVLTF,TGTGCCAGTAGTATAGTTCCGGGATCCGGGGCCAACGTCCTGACTTTC
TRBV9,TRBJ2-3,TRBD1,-,CASSVSGTVTDTQYF,TGTGCCAGCAGCGTCTCAGGGACAGTAACAGATACGCAGTATTTT
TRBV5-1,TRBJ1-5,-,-,CASSKTGLRFQPQHF,TGCGCCAGCAGTAAGACAGGACTGCGGTTTCAGCCCCAGCATTTT
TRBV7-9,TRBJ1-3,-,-,CASSLGRGQGNTIYF,TGTGCCAGCAGCTTAGGGCGGGGGCAAGGAAACACCATATATTTT
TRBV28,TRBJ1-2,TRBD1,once,CASSHRDRGVYGYTF,TGTGCCAGCAGCCATCGGGACAGGGGCGTCTATGGCTACACCTTC
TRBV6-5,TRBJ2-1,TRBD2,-,CASRSSGGRNEQFF,TGTGCCAGCAGGAGTTCGGGCGGGAGGAATGAGCAGTTCTTC
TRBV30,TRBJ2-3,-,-,CAWSGTGTDTQYF,TGTGCCTGGAGCGGAACAGGGACAGATACGCAGTATTTT
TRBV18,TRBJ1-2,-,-,CASSPGETVNYGYTF,TGTGCCAGCTCACCAGGCGAGACAGTTAACTATGGCTACACCTTC
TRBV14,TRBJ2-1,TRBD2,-,CASSLAGVISNEQFF,TGTGCCAGCAGCTTAGCGGGAGTAATTTCAAATGAGCAGTTCTTC
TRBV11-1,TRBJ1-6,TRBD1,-,CASTLLPGTDNSPLHF,TGTGCCAGCACCTTACTCCCCGGGACAGACAATTCACCCCTCCACTTT
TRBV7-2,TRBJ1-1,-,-,CASSSRQATQAFF,TGTGCCAGCAGCTCCCGACAGGCCACCCAAGCTTTCTTT
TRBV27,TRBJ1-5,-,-,CASSTGYSNQPQHF,TGTGCCAGCAGTACAGGATATAGCAATCAGCCCCAGCATTTT
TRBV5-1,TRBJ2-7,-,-,CASSFRGSSYEQYF,TGCGCCAGCAGCTTTCGTGGGAGCTCCTACGAGCAGTACTTC
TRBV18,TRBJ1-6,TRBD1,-,CASSRTGWNSPLHF,TGTGCCAGCTCACGGACAGGTTGGAATTCACCCCTCCACTTT
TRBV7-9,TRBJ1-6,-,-,CASSSGVLGNSPLHF,TGTGCCAGCAGCTCAGGGGTTCTGGGTAATTCACCCCTCCACTTT
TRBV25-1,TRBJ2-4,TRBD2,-,CASSAPTSGGENIQYF,TGTGCCAGCAGTGCCCCGACTAGCGGGGGGGAAAACATTCAGTACTTC
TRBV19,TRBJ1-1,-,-,CASSSGAIRNTEAFF,TGTGCCAGTAGTTCCGGAGCGATCCGGAACACTGAAGCTTTCTTT
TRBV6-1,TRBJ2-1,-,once,CASSELGTLEQFF,TGTGCCAGCAGTGAATTAGGGACTTTGGAGCAGTTCTTC
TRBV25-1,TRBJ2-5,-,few,CASSEYQGFGETQYF,TGTGCCAGCAGTGAATACCAGGGTTTTGGGGAGACCCAGTACTTC
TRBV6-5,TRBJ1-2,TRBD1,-,CASSYSITQGSGYTF,TGTGCCAGCAGTTACTCGATCACACAGGGGAGCGGCTACACCTTC
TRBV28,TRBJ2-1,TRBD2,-,CASSFDSGRARNNEQFF,TGTGCCAGCAGTTTCGATAGCGGGAGGGCCAGAAACAATGAGCAGTTCTTC
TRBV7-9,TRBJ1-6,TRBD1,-,CASSQGQGPVVNSPLHF,TGTGCCAGCAGTCAGGGACAGGGACCCGTCGTTAATTCACCCCTCCACTTT
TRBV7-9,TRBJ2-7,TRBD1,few,CSSSPRTGDEGSYEQYF,TGTTCCAGCAGCCCACGGACAGGGGATGAGGGCTCCTACGAGCAGTACTTC
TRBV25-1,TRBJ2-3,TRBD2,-,CASTSGRGTDTQYF,TGTGCCAGCACTAGCGGGAGAGGGACAGATACGCAGTATTTT
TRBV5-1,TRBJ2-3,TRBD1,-,CASSLAPFGQGNTDTQYF,TGCGCCAGCAGCTTGGCCCCCTTCGGACAGGGAAATACAGATACGCAGTATTTT
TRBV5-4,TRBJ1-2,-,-,CASSLSSSSEYFNYGYTF,TGTGCCAGCAGCTTGTCGAGTAGCAGCGAATATTTTAACTATGGCTACACCTTC
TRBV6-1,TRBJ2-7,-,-,CASSEGVQVHEQYF,TGTGCCAGCAGTGAGGGAGTTCAAGTCCACGAGCAGTACTTC
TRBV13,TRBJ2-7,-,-,CASSDTGGGEQYF,TGTGCCAGCAGCGACACAGGGGGGGGCGAGCAGTACTTC
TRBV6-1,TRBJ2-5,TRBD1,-,CASRQGIIQETQYF,TGTGCCAGCAGACAGGGGATCATCCAAGAGACCCAGTACTTC
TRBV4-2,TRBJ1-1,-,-,CASSHPKQGRDTEAFF,TGTGCCAGCAGCCATCCGAAACAGGGTCGGGACACTGAAGCTTTCTTT
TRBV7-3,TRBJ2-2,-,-,CASSLIPATKAGELFF,TGTGCCAGCAGCTTAATACCAGCTACTAAGGCCGGGGAGCTGTTTTTT
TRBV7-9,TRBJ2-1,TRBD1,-,CASSSNSDRGLVYEQFF,TGTGCCAGCAGCTCTAATTCGGACAGGGGGCTTGTCTATGAGCAGTTCTTC
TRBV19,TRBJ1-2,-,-,CASSIDRSYGYTF,TGTGCCAGTAGTATTGACAGGAGTTATGGCTACACCTTC